The 12 T cell receptor beta chains below were found in one sample sequenced in a study of early T cells in non-severe SARS-CoV-2 infection. TCRdb fed the 5' RACE reads into MiXCR, producing one record per CDR3 protein. The data contain approximately 76,000 distinct CDR3 sequences, about 11% of them singletons. Specimen: whole blood. All receptors derive from an adult who was a healthcare worker with PCR-confirmed SARS-CoV-2 infection or an uninfected control (not recorded which).

The chain recombines TRBV25-1 with TRBJ1-6; D gene uncertain. The CDR3 loop spans 14 amino acids. Germline V gene data show CDR1 as MGHDK and CDR2 as SYGVNS. Trimming stripped 2 bases from V and 4 bases from J, with 6 bases between. The chain's CDR3 is CASSERTYNSPLHF. The CDR3 nucleotides are TGTGCCAGCAGTGAAAGAACGTATAATTCACCCCTCCACTTT.

The chain links TRBV6-1 to TRBJ2-7; 10 bases map to TRBD1. The J segment lost 4 bases and the V segment lost 6 bases, leaving 6 bases of the junction unmatched. This CDR3 has 14 residues. Germline values: CDR1 MNHNS, CDR2 SASEGT. CDR3 protein: CASRLDRGLYEQYF. DNA of the CDR3: TGTGCCAGCAGGCTAGACAGGGGGCTTTACGAGCAGTACTTC.

This clonotype was seen repeatedly, ten times or more. CDR3 nucleotide sequence: TGCGCCAGCAGCTTAGTCGGGGGGCCAAGCACAGATACGCAGTATTTT. Translating gives CASSLVGGPSTDTQYF. J is TRBJ2-3 and V is TRBV5-1, with a tentative D call TRBD2 (7 bases). From germline, CDR1 is SGHRS and CDR2 YFSETQ. CDR3 length: 16 amino acids. With 2 bases removed from V and 0 bases from J, the gap between germline ends came to 13 bases.

Comments on this clonotype: A much larger clone is a single base away; this may be a read error. The chain uses TRBV10-1 and TRBJ1-4; D not resolved. Germline CDR1 WNHNN, CDR2 SYGVQD (reference sequence). The CDR3 totals 16 residues. This chain's CDR3 is CASGESTASGHEKLFF. The CDR3 DNA follows: TGCGCCAGCGGTGAGTCTACCGCCTCGGGCCATGAAAAACTGTTTTTT.

This clonotype was detected ten times or more. The rearrangement joins TRBV6-2 or TRBV6-3 to TRBJ1-3; the match to TRBD1 covers 8 bases. Germline V gene lookup returns CDR1 MNHEY and CDR2 SVGEGT. V gave up 6 bases and J gave up 3 bases; unmatched junction bases: 4. The CDR3 length is 14 residues. This CDR3 reads CASSPDRVGNTIYF. The CDR3 DNA is TGTGCCAGCAGCCCGGACAGGGTTGGAAACACCATATATTTT.

V usage is TRBV28 and J usage is TRBJ1-6; 7 bases map to TRBD1. J gave up 1 base and V 5 bases, and 5 bases lay outside the gene matches. Germline V lookup: CDR1 MDHEN, CDR2 SYDVKM. The CDR3 runs to 16 residues. In nucleotides, the CDR3 is TGTGCCAGCAGTGCGACAGGGAAGTCCTATAATTCACCCCTCCACTTT. Protein sequence: CASSATGKSYNSPLHF.

This clonotype was counted at least ten times. This chain links TRBV29-1 with TRBJ1-2; D not resolved. The CDR3 loop spans 11 amino acids. Germline V CDR1 and CDR2: SQVTM, ANQGSEA. V shed 4 bases and J shed 3 bases, with 6 bases lying between them. CDR3 nucleotides: TGCAGCGTTGGGGGAGACTATGGCTACACCTTC. The encoded protein is CSVGGDYGYTF. Drawing the rest from reference TRBV29-1 and TRBJ1-2, the complete variable domain is SAVISQKPSRDICQRGTSLTIQCQVDSQVTMMFWYRQQPGQSLTLIATANQGSEATYESGFVIDKFPISRPNLTFSTLTVSNMSPEDSSIYLCSVGGDYGYTFGSGTRLTVV.

This clonotype was counted ten times or more. The genes are TRBV29-1 and TRBJ2-6; D gene uncertain. The germline V gene has CDR1 SQVTM and CDR2 ANQGSEA. The CDR3 length is 13 residues. The V and J ends lost 5 bases and 0 bases respectively, with 5 bases between them. The CDR3 DNA follows: TGCAGCGTTACCAGCTCTGGGGCCAACGTCCTGACTTTC. It translates to CSVTSSGANVLTF.

The chain couples TRBV6-1 to TRBJ2-3; D not certain. Germline CDR1 MNHNS, CDR2 SASEGT. Between the trimmed V and J ends, which lost 3 bases and 0 bases, there was a span of 10 bases. The CDR3 loop spans 15 amino acids. CDR3 bases: TGTGCCAGCAGTGACCTATACACTAGCACAGATACGCAGTATTTT. It encodes CASSDLYTSTDTQYF.

This clonotype was seen repeatedly, ten times or more. This rearrangement joins TRBV6-2 or TRBV6-3 to TRBJ2-2; 7 nucleotides agree with TRBD1. Trimming at V came to 11 bases and at J to 5 bases, leaving 11 bases not matched to a gene. Germline lookup yields CDR1 MNHEY and CDR2 SVGEGT. The CDR3 has 14 residues. CDR3 nucleotides: TGTGCCGGCAACAAAGGGGGCGCAACCGGGGAGCTGTTTTTT. It translates to CAGNKGGATGELFF.

This clonotype was seen many times. The chain carries TRBV7-2 and TRBJ2-1; 11 nucleotides line up with TRBD2. This CDR3 is 16 amino acids long. The trim removed 4 bases at V and 0 bases at J, leaving 2 bases unmatched. Germline CDR1 reads SGHTA; CDR2 reads FQGNSA. The CDR3 region is CASSSSGGSSYNEQFF. CDR3 nucleotide sequence: TGTGCCAGCAGCTCTAGCGGGGGGAGCTCCTACAATGAGCAGTTCTTC.

This clonotype has ten or more counts. The V gene is TRBV7-2, the J gene TRBJ2-7; TRBD1 matches 7 bases. CDR1 and CDR2 (germline): SGHTA, FQGNSA. The trim removed 3 bases at V and 3 bases at J, leaving 8 bases unmatched. This CDR3 has 15 amino acids. DNA for the CDR3: TGTGCCAGCAGCTTCAAGGGGGCGAGTCTCTACGAGCAGTACTTC. It translates to CASSFKGASLYEQYF.